These 26 T cell receptor beta chains were sequenced from one sample in a study of cytomegalovirus exposure and HLA in healthy donors. The PCR had 60 Vbeta and 13 Jbeta primers. TCRdb keeps only in-frame clones here, not all; method: immunoSEQ multiplex PCR. This table has about 57,000 clones, roughly 72% appearing once. Input material: PBMCs. The receptors come from a woman aged 45-60 years in good health and CMV-seronegative.

This chain connects TRBV30 to TRBJ1-6; D gene ambiguous. Looked up from germline, CDR1 is GTSNPN and CDR2 is SVGIG (reference sequence). Trimming removed 2 bases at V and 7 bases at J, with 12 bases between. The CDR3 is 14 amino acids. The CDR3 here is CAWSSSSRNSPLHF. CDR3 nucleotide sequence: TGTGCCTGGAGTTCGTCATCCAGAAATTCACCCCTCCACTTT.

This sequence joins TRBV5-4 and TRBJ2-7; 9 bases are a match to TRBD2. The CDR3 length is 15 residues. The V gene end was trimmed by 2 bases and the J gene end by 1 base; junction bases not matched to a gene: 4. Germline V gene sequence: CDR1 SGHNT, CDR2 YYREEE (reference sequence). The CDR3 loop is CASSFDSGRSYEQYF. CDR3 nucleotide sequence: TGTGCCAGCAGCTTCGATAGCGGGAGATCCTACGAGCAGTACTTC.

The J gene is TRBJ1-5, the V gene TRBV10-3; D gene ambiguous. Trimming took 6 bases from V and 3 from J, leaving 12 bases between them. This CDR3 comprises 14 residues. Germline lookup yields CDR1 ENHRY and CDR2 SYGVKD. The CDR3 DNA follows: TGTGCCATCAGCTACGACGGACTCAATCAGCCCCAGCATTTT. This translates into CAISYDGLNQPQHF.

This chain joins TRBV11-2 and TRBJ2-7; the D gene is possibly TRBD1 (6 bases). This CDR3 comprises 16 residues. With 1 base removed from V and 2 bases from J, the gap between germline ends came to 15 bases. Germline V gene data show CDR1 as SGHAT and CDR2 as FQNNGV. The CDR3 is CASSLARVGGPYEQYF. CDR3 nucleotides: TGTGCCAGCAGCTTAGCCCGAGTTGGGGGCCCCTACGAGCAGTACTTC.

This clone was seen more than once but under ten times. The V gene is TRBV6-1, the J gene TRBJ2-5, with 10 bases fitting TRBD2. V shed 4 bases and J 2 bases; nucleotides not matched to a gene: 7. Germline V gives CDR1 MNHNS, CDR2 SASEGT. This CDR3 has 16 residues. CDR3 residues: CASSAASGGLQETQYF. CDR3 sequence (DNA): TGTGCCAGCAGTGCTGCTAGCGGGGGCTTACAAGAGACCCAGTACTTC.

The genes are TRBV5-6 and TRBJ2-5, with TRBD1 matching over 9 bases. CDR1 is SGHDT, CDR2 YYEEEE, per germline. The CDR3 contains 17 residues. Unmatched junction bases numbered 13, after V lost 3 bases and J lost 4 bases. Written as DNA, the CDR3 is TGTGCCAGCAGCTGGGGGACAGGGTTGGATCTTGGAGAGACCCAGTACTTC. Translated, it gives CASSWGTGLDLGETQYF.

The gene calls are TRBV4-2 and TRBJ2-1; tentative D call: TRBD2 (7 bases). The CDR3 has 19 amino acids. V was shortened by 0 bases and J by 0 bases, with 18 bases between the two germline ends. The V gene's germline CDR1 is LGHNA and CDR2 YNFKEQ. The CDR3 sequence is CASSQDLRGGGNSYNEQFF. CDR3 in DNA: TGTGCCAGCAGCCAAGATTTGAGAGGGGGGGGGAACTCCTACAATGAGCAGTTCTTC.

The gene calls are TRBV5-1 and TRBJ2-2; D is unclear. Trimming removed 1 base from V and 5 bases from J, with 6 bases in between. The germline gives CDR1 SGHRS, CDR2 YFSETQ. The CDR3 has 13 amino acids. CDR3 bases: TGCGCCAGCAGCTTGATCCAGACCGGGGAGCTGTTTTTT. Amino acids: CASSLIQTGELFF.

This chain uses TRBV19 with TRBJ2-1; TRBD1 might be the D (5 bases). V lost 7 bases and J lost 1, with 14 bases in between. CDR3 length: 15 amino acids. CDR1 and CDR2 (germline): LNHDA, SQIVND (reference sequence). The CDR3 loop reads CASNQGQGSYNEQFF. Here the CDR3 DNA reads TGTGCCAGTAATCAGGGTCAGGGATCCTACAATGAGCAGTTCTTC.

The rearrangement uses TRBV2 and TRBJ2-3; D remains unclear. Between the trimmed V and J ends, which lost 5 bases and 2 bases, there was a span of 8 bases. Germline V CDR1 and CDR2: SNHLY, FYNNEI. There are 13 residues in the CDR3. CDR3 residues: CASSQFNTDTQYF. CDR3 DNA sequence: TGTGCCAGCAGTCAGTTTAACACAGATACGCAGTATTTT.

Only a few counts were recorded for this clone. This chain uses TRBV7-2 with TRBJ2-7; 12 nucleotides line up with TRBD1. Germline V gene data show CDR1 as SGHTA and CDR2 as FQGNSA. The CDR3 spans 14 residues. Germline trimming cut 5 bases from V and 6 bases from J; bases unmatched to any gene: 5. The chain's CDR3 is CASSTGTGGREQYF. The CDR3 DNA is TGTGCCAGCAGCACTGGGACAGGGGGCCGCGAGCAGTACTTC.

V is TRBV2 and J is TRBJ1-4, with D maybe TRBD1 (6 bases). This CDR3 spans 13 amino acids. V shed 5 bases and J shed 5 bases, with 9 bases lying between them. Germline values: CDR1 SNHLY, CDR2 FYNNEI. The CDR3 loop is CASSSGVNEKLFF. The DNA of the CDR3 is TGTGCCAGCAGTTCAGGGGTGAATGAAAAACTGTTTTTT.

The chain combines TRBV2 with TRBJ1-5, with D possibly being TRBD1 (6 bases). CDR1 is SNHLY, CDR2 FYNNEI, per germline. The CDR3 is 15 residues long. The V gene lost 5 bases and the J gene lost 7 bases, with 18 bases spanning the gap. The CDR3 protein is CASSRPGGGGQPQHF. For the CDR3, the DNA is TGTGCCAGCAGTCGTCCGGGGGGGGGCGGCCAGCCCCAGCATTTT.

This chain connects TRBV5-1 to TRBJ1-2; TRBD1 matches 12 bases. V was pared by 4 bases and J by 7 bases, with 5 bases of the junction left unmatched. The CDR3 spans 14 residues. The germline CDR1 and CDR2 sequences are SGHRS and YFSETQ. The CDR3 region has the DNA TGCGCCAGCAGCCTGGGACAGGGGGCGTTTGGCTACACCTTC. Protein sequence: CASSLGQGAFGYTF.

This rearrangement joins TRBV7-2 to TRBJ1-1, with D hard to call. Germline V gene sequence: CDR1 SGHTA, CDR2 FQGNSA. The CDR3 has 12 amino acids. Trimming removed 3 bases at V and 2 bases at J, with 4 bases between. The CDR3 region has the DNA TGTGCCAGCAGCTTCTCCAACACTGAAGCTTTCTTT. Translated, it gives CASSFSNTEAFF.

The genes are TRBV19 and TRBJ1-1; 8 bases line up with TRBD1. CDR1 LNHDA and CDR2 SQIVND come from the germline V gene (reference sequence). The CDR3 spans 13 residues. J was trimmed by 5 bases and V by 7 bases; bases with no gene match: 6. The CDR3 loop reads CASKVRGPTEAFF. Written as DNA, the CDR3 is TGTGCCAGTAAAGTCAGGGGGCCGACTGAAGCTTTCTTT.

This clone is a singleton in its sample. This chain links TRBV6-5 with TRBJ2-7; D gene uncertain. The germline gives CDR1 MNHEY, CDR2 SVGAGI. With 8 bases removed from V and 0 bases from J, the gap between germline ends came to 8 bases. The CDR3 runs 12 residues. CDR3 DNA sequence: TGTGCCAGCGGAGCCAGCTCCTACGAGCAGTACTTC. Protein sequence: CASGASSYEQYF.

This clone was observed a single time. The chain is built from TRBV5-1 and TRBJ1-1; 8 bases match TRBD1. The CDR3 loop spans 14 amino acids. Germline V CDR1 and CDR2: SGHRS, YFSETQ. The V segment lost 4 bases and the J segment 5 bases; nucleotides outside the gene matches: 7. The chain's CDR3 is CASSPGQGNTEAFF. Here the CDR3 DNA reads TGCGCCAGCAGCCCTGGACAGGGAAATACTGAAGCTTTCTTT.

The chain recombines TRBV2 with TRBJ2-7; D possibly corresponds to TRBD1 (6 bases). The CDR3 consists of 14 residues. V lost 4 bases and J lost 3, with 13 bases in between. The germline V gene encodes CDR1 SNHLY and CDR2 FYNNEI. Here the CDR3 reads CASSATRGGYEQYF. Written as DNA, the CDR3 is TGTGCCAGCAGTGCTACTAGAGGGGGCTACGAGCAGTACTTC.

The table lists this clone with a few counts. The rearrangement links TRBV9 to TRBJ2-3; TRBD2 agrees at 8 bases. Trimming removed 4 bases from V and 0 bases from J; junction bases left unmatched: 10. Germline CDR1 and CDR2: SGDLS and YYNGEE. There are 17 residues in the CDR3. CDR3 in DNA: TGTGCCAGCAGCCCCCGGGGTAGCGGGACTAGCACAGATACGCAGTATTTT. It is translated as CASSPRGSGTSTDTQYF.

As to this clone: One junction end disagrees with the germline gene, perhaps due to a read error. J is TRBJ1-2 and V is TRBV7-9; 10 nucleotides agree with TRBD1. CDR1 and CDR2 (germline): SEHNR, FQNEAQ (reference sequence). The CDR3 consists of 16 residues. The CDR3 DNA is TGTGCCAGCAGCCCCAGACAGGGGGCCACAATGATTCAACTGTACTTC. The encoded protein is CASSPRQGATMIQLYF.

V is TRBV19 and J is TRBJ2-5, with TRBD1 matching over 12 bases. V lost 5 bases, J lost 1 base, and 11 bases stayed unmatched. CDR1 and CDR2 from the germline V gene are LNHDA and SQIVND (reference sequence). The CDR3 is 18 amino acids. The CDR3 DNA reads TGTGCCAGTAGTCCCGGGACAGGGGGCGCGTTGGGCCAAGAGACCCAGTACTTC. Its translation is CASSPGTGGALGQETQYF.

The rearrangement links TRBV19 to TRBJ2-3; TRBD2 aligns across 8 bases. The trim removed 3 bases at V and 4 bases at J, leaving 9 bases unmatched. Germline loops: CDR1 LNHDA, CDR2 SQIVND (reference sequence). This CDR3 is 16 amino acids long. The CDR3 nucleotides are TGTGCCAGTAGTATCCACCCCAGCGGGGGCGCAGATACGCAGTATTTT. This sequence encodes CASSIHPSGGADTQYF.

This clone was observed once. V is TRBV28 and J is TRBJ1-4, with D hard to call. V was cut by 6 bases and J by 6 bases, with 17 bases left in between. The V gene's germline CDR1 is MDHEN and CDR2 SYDVKM. The CDR3 is 15 amino acids. The CDR3 region is CASRAADTSDEKLFF. The CDR3 DNA reads as TGTGCCAGCAGAGCAGCCGACACGTCTGATGAAAAACTGTTTTTT.

This clone was detected a few times. The chain has TRBV7-2 and TRBJ2-7; TRBD2 matches 14 bases. V shed 3 bases, J shed 6 bases, and the junction held 1 base outside the gene matches. CDR1 is SGHTA, CDR2 FQGNSA, per germline. CDR3 size: 14 residues. Here the CDR3 DNA reads TGTGCCAGCAGCTTGGGACTAGCGGGGGTCGAGCAGTACTTC. It translates to CASSLGLAGVEQYF.

J is TRBJ1-2 and V is TRBV27; tentative D call: TRBD1 (5 bases). The V end was cut by 2 bases, the J end by 8 bases, with 15 bases between. The CDR3 is made up of 14 amino acids. Germline CDR1 and CDR2: MNHEY and SMNVEV (reference sequence). DNA for the CDR3: TGTGCCAGCAGTTTAAGGGGTGGGGGGGAAGGCTACACCTTC. It specifies CASSLRGGGEGYTF.